The rows below give T cell receptor beta chains drawn from one sample of a study of CD8 T cells in Susac syndrome. MiXCR, applied by TCRdb to the immunoSEQ multiplex PCR reads, yields one record per CDR3 protein. The sample yields fewer than 350,000 distinct CDR3 sequences, 92% seen once. Sequenced input: CD4+ T cells from PBMCs. Receptors were obtained from a human donor with multiple sclerosis. CDR3s include the opening cysteine and the closing phenylalanine or tryptophan. D genes are given only for firm matches. Clone size appears in some rows only: once, few, many, or a class for an expanded clone.

d_gene	v_gene	abundance	j_gene	CDR3aa	CDR3nt
.	TRBV19	few	TRBJ2-2	CASSPRTLGELFF	TGTGCCAGTAGCCCACGGACCCTCGGGGAGCTGTTTTTT
.	TRBV6-5	.	TRBJ2-1	CASISRGVFHNEQFF	TGTGCCAGCATCAGCAGAGGGGTTTTTCACAATGAGCAGTTCTTC
.	TRBV3-1	.	TRBJ1-1	CASSHLPGQRHAFF	TGTGCCAGCAGCCATCTTCCGGGACAACGTCATGCTTTCTTT
.	TRBV24-1	once	TRBJ2-1	CATSDFRTDEQFF	TGTGCCACCAGTGATTTCCGGACTGATGAGCAGTTCTTC
TRBD1	TRBV19	.	TRBJ1-5	CASSIAGGYYSNQPQHF	TGTGCCAGTAGTATAGCAGGGGGCTACTATAGCAATCAGCCCCAGCATTTT
.	TRBV2	.	TRBJ2-3	CASSERTDTQYF	TGTGCCAGCAGTGAACGCACAGATACGCAGTATTTT
.	TRBV20-1	.	TRBJ2-5	CSAPGYWETQYF	TGCAGTGCCCCGGGATATTGGGAGACCCAGTACTTC
TRBD1	TRBV12-3/TRBV12-4	once	TRBJ1-3	CASSFIGTGDSGNTIYF	TGTGCCAGCAGTTTTATCGGGACAGGGGACTCTGGAAACACCATATATTTT
.	TRBV14	.	TRBJ2-7	CASSQEAVYEQYF	TGTGCCAGCAGCCAAGAGGCGGTGTACGAGCAGTACTTC
TRBD2	TRBV5-4	.	TRBJ2-2	CASSPLGTSGRAGELFF	TGTGCCAGCAGCCCCCTAGGGACTAGCGGGAGGGCCGGGGAGCTGTTTTTT
.	TRBV2	once	TRBJ1-3	CASSVTGIIGNTIYF	TGTGCCAGCAGTGTTACAGGGATTATCGGAAACACCATATATTTT
.	TRBV12-3/TRBV12-4	.	TRBJ1-6	CASTQGGGFSPLHF	TGTGCCAGCACCCAAGGTGGAGGGTTTTCACCCCTCCACTTT
.	TRBV2	.	TRBJ1-6	CASTVADSPLHF	TGTGCCAGCACCGTGGCAGATTCACCCCTCCACTTT
.	TRBV30	few	TRBJ2-7	CAWSVGPSTYEQYF	TGTGCCTGGAGTGTTGGGCCAAGTACCTACGAGCAGTACTTC
.	TRBV7-2	.	TRBJ1-4	CASSLGTRVEKLFF	TGTGCCAGCAGCTTAGGAACACGGGTTGAAAAACTGTTTTTT
.	TRBV3-1	.	TRBJ1-5	CASSPMRAQPQHF	TGTGCCAGCAGTCCGATGCGGGCGCAGCCCCAGCATTTT
TRBD1	TRBV25-1	.	TRBJ1-2	CASSGAGTGTYYGYTF	TGTGCCAGCAGTGGGGCCGGGACAGGGACCTATTATGGCTACACCTTC
.	TRBV6-2/TRBV6-3	.	TRBJ1-5	CASRYGGTGNQPQHF	TGTGCCAGCAGATACGGGGGGACTGGCAATCAGCCCCAGCATTTT
.	TRBV12-3/TRBV12-4	.	TRBJ2-5	CASSRTRYQETQYF	TGTGCCAGCAGTAGGACTCGGTACCAAGAGACCCAGTACTTC
.	TRBV6-1	.	TRBJ1-3	CAAPPSQSDSGNTIYF	TGTGCCGCTCCCCCGAGCCAGTCCGACTCTGGAAACACCATATATTTT
.	TRBV7-2	.	TRBJ2-1	CASSLVGAQFF	TGTGCCAGCAGCTTAGTGGGGGCACAGTTCTTC
.	TRBV7-3	.	TRBJ2-2	CASSPQAGELFF	TGTGCCAGCAGCCCCCAGGCCGGGGAGCTGTTTTTT
TRBD1	TRBV2	.	TRBJ1-4	CASSQGAYEKLFF	TGTGCCAGCAGTCAGGGGGCCTATGAAAAACTGTTTTTT
TRBD1	TRBV29-1	.	TRBJ2-1	CSVRGGQGRNEQFF	TGCAGCGTTCGGGGGGGACAGGGGAGGAATGAGCAGTTCTTC
.	TRBV6-4	once	TRBJ1-1	CASSLQVGTEAFF	TGTGCCAGCAGTTTACAGGTGGGCACTGAAGCTTTCTTT
.	TRBV24-1	once	TRBJ2-3	CATSDLGGEGADTQYF	TGTGCCACCAGTGATTTGGGAGGGGAGGGGGCAGATACGCAGTATTTT
.	TRBV25-1	.	TRBJ1-1	CASSDVDGTHSAAFF	TGTGCCAGCAGTGATGTAGATGGGACCCACTCAGCGGCTTTCTTT
.	TRBV30	few	TRBJ2-1	CAWSVRNEQFF	TGTGCCTGGAGTGTACGCAATGAGCAGTTCTTC
.	TRBV4-1	.	TRBJ2-2	CASSGAVGRNTGELFF	TGCGCCAGCAGCGGTGCGGTGGGGCGGAACACCGGGGAGCTGTTTTTT
.	TRBV7-9	.	TRBJ2-1	CASSLARLEQFF	TGTGCCAGCAGCTTAGCCCGCCTTGAGCAGTTCTTC
.	TRBV5-1	.	TRBJ1-2	CASRDRDGEGGYTF	TGCGCCAGCAGGGACCGGGACGGAGAAGGCGGCTACACCTTC
TRBD2	TRBV30	.	TRBJ2-3	CAWTAGGITDTQYF	TGTGCCTGGACAGCGGGGGGGATAACAGATACGCAGTATTTT
.	TRBV10-2	once	TRBJ2-3	CASSQGLSVDTQYF	TGCGCCAGCAGCCAGGGGCTTAGTGTAGATACGCAGTATTTT